This TCR beta chain was captured by sequencing in a study of patients and donors after allogeneic stem cell transplantation. TCRdb re-derived calls from the RT-PCR reads in MiXCR, one entry per CDR3 protein. The profile shows about 410,000 distinct CDR3 sequences, roughly 17% of them singletons. V gave up 5 bases and J gave up 0 bases; unmatched junction bases: 11. CDR3 length: 17 amino acids. In its sample, this clonotype was seen many times. V is TRBV12-3 or TRBV12-4 and J is TRBJ2-3, with TRBD1 matching 7 bases. The sequence was obtained from a human donor who was either an allogeneic HSCT recipient or a stem cell or donor lymphocyte infusion donor (not recorded which). It is not recorded whose cells these are; they may come from a transplant donor. The sample comprised blood, either unsorted or a sorted T cell fraction (not recorded which). CDR3 loop: CASSPRPGQTSTDTQYF. DNA for the CDR3: TGTGCCAGCAGTCCACGACCGGGACAGACTAGCACAGATACGCAGTATTTT.